A selection of T cell receptor beta chains follows, all from one sample in a study of identical twins. TCRdb used MiXCR to reprocess the 5' RACE reads, holding one entry per CDR3 protein. The sample gives a few hundred thousand distinct CDR3 sequences, just under 10% of which show up once; roughly 3% is in the top ten. These data were likewise used in another study, on yellow fever vaccine responses in identical twins.

Sequencing was performed on PBMCs. Source of these receptors: a woman in her late teens or twenties in good health. Both conserved end residues are part of each CDR3. D genes are given only for firm matches. Part of the rows lack a size; the others show once, few, many or a class for expanded clones.

>few|TRBJ2-6|TRBV6-5|-
TGTGCCAGCAGATTCGGGGCCAACGTCCTGACTTTC
CASRFGANVLTF
>-|TRBJ2-1|TRBV7-9|-
TGTGCCAGCAGCTTAGTTGTTCCGGGATTGGGTGAGCAGTTCTTC
CASSLVVPGLGEQFF
>few|TRBJ2-3|TRBV28|TRBD2
TGTGCCAGCAGTCTAGCGGGGTGGGATACGCAGTATTTT
CASSLAGWDTQYF
>many|TRBJ2-1|TRBV12-3/TRBV12-4|-
TGTGCCAGCAGTCCAGGAAGCGGGCCCTACAATGAGCAGTTCTTC
CASSPGSGPYNEQFF
>few|TRBJ2-4|TRBV28|TRBD2
TGTGCCAGCAGTTTTACCGGGACTAGCGTAAACATTCAGTACTTC
CASSFTGTSVNIQYF
>-|TRBJ1-1|TRBV11-1|-
TGTGCCAGCAGCTTAGGACGGCCCAGGGACGCTGAAGCTTTCTTT
CASSLGRPRDAEAFF
>few|TRBJ2-3|TRBV6-1|TRBD2
TGTGCCAGCAGGGAAGCGGGGGGCCCCCCAGATACGCAGTATTTT
CASREAGGPPDTQYF
>few|TRBJ2-2|TRBV28|-
TGTGCCAGCAGCCCGATGTTAGGACGTGGGGGGACCGGGGAGCTGTTTTTT
CASSPMLGRGGTGELFF
>many|TRBJ1-2|TRBV7-9|TRBD1
TGTGCCAGCAGCTCGGGGCAGGGGGATGGCTACACCTTC
CASSSGQGDGYTF
>few|TRBJ1-6|TRBV10-3|-
TGTGCCATCAGTGAGTCTCCCGGGGGCCGCAATTCACCCCTCCACTTT
CAISESPGGRNSPLHF
>-|TRBJ1-5|TRBV7-2|-
TGTGCCAGCAGCTACAGGGAGGAACAGCCCCAGCATTTT
CASSYREEQPQHF
>few|TRBJ2-5|TRBV7-8|TRBD1
TGTGCCAGCAGCTCCAGGGGGCTTGGGGGGGAGACCCAGTACTTC
CASSSRGLGGETQYF
>-|TRBJ2-1|TRBV7-8|-
TGTGCCAGCAGCTTAGTAGGGGTTAGCCCTAACAATGAGCAGTTCTTC
CASSLVGVSPNNEQFF
>few|TRBJ2-7|TRBV4-3|-
TGCGCCAGCAGCCAAGATAGGGCGTCCAGCTCCTACGAGCAGTACTTC
CASSQDRASSSYEQYF
>few|TRBJ2-1|TRBV11-2|-
TGTGCCAGCAGCCCCCTTGGGCAGGGGGGATACAATGAGCAGTTCTTC
CASSPLGQGGYNEQFF
>few|TRBJ2-1|TRBV7-8|-
TGTGCCAGCAGCCCAATTCGAGGGGGTGAATACTCCTACAATGAGCAGTTCTTC
CASSPIRGGEYSYNEQFF
>many|TRBJ1-2|TRBV20-1|-
TGCAGTGCTAGCTCAGCTTCTGTCTATGGCTACACCTTC
CSASSASVYGYTF
>-|TRBJ2-4|TRBV4-2|-
TGTGCCAGCAGCCCCTTCGACAGGAGGGAAAACATTCAGTACTTC
CASSPFDRRENIQYF
>-|TRBJ2-7|TRBV23-1|TRBD1
TGCGCCAGCAGTCAATCGTCTTGGGACAGGGTTGTCGACGAGCAGTACTTC
CASSQSSWDRVVDEQYF
>-|TRBJ2-7|TRBV29-1|-
TGCAGCGTTGAGGGAGTCGAGCAGTACTTC
CSVEGVEQYF
>-|TRBJ1-2|TRBV2|TRBD1
TGTGCCACACTGGATCCGACAGGGGGTGGAGGGTATGGCTACACCTTC
CATLDPTGGGGYGYTF
>few|TRBJ2-4|TRBV20-1|-
TGCAGTGCTCTTGAGGGGGCCAAAAACATTCAGTACTTC
CSALEGAKNIQYF
>few|TRBJ2-1|TRBV7-2|TRBD1
TGTGCCAGCAGCTTTACAGGGGGCGAGCAGTTCTTC
CASSFTGGEQFF
>few|TRBJ2-5|TRBV14|-
TGTGCCAGCAGCCAAAATATCCAAGAGACCCAGTACTTC
CASSQNIQETQYF
>few|TRBJ2-7|TRBV3-1|-
TGTGCCAGCAGCTCCTCCGGGGGATTAGGAGGCTACGAGCAGTACTTC
CASSSSGGLGGYEQYF
>-|TRBJ2-3|TRBV4-2|-
TGTGCCAGCAGCCAGCCCACGGACGCCCTCGGTACAGATACGCAGTATTTT
CASSQPTDALGTDTQYF
>many|TRBJ1-5|TRBV4-3|-
TGCGCCAGCAGCCAAGATCTGGGCGATCGACCCCAGCATTTT
CASSQDLGDRPQHF
>-|TRBJ1-1|TRBV7-9|-
TGTGCCAGCAGCTTAGGTCAGTCGAACACTGAAGCTTTCTTT
CASSLGQSNTEAFF
>-|TRBJ2-1|TRBV6-1|TRBD2
TGTGCCATCCAACAGCGCGGGGGGGTTTACAATGAGCAGTTCTTC
CAIQQRGGVYNEQFF
>-|TRBJ1-2|TRBV18|TRBD1
TGTGCCAGCTCCCCACAAACAGGGGTCGATGGCTACACCTTC
CASSPQTGVDGYTF
>few|TRBJ2-7|TRBV27|-
TGTGCCAGCAGATCCGCCGGGACGGGGTACGAGCAGTACTTC
CASRSAGTGYEQYF
>few|TRBJ2-4|TRBV20-1|TRBD2
TGCAGTGCTAGAGAAGCGGGGATCCAAAACATTCAGTACTTC
CSAREAGIQNIQYF
>-|TRBJ2-1|TRBV12-3/TRBV12-4|TRBD2
TGTGCCAGTTCACTAGCGGGAGAACTCAATGAGCAGTTCTTC
CASSLAGELNEQFF
>-|TRBJ1-1|TRBV19|-
TGTGCCAGTAGTTTGATGGCGAAAGGTACTGAAGCTTTCTTT
CASSLMAKGTEAFF
>few|TRBJ2-7|TRBV15|-
TGTGCCACCAGCCCTGGGGTATCCTACGAGCAGTACTTC
CATSPGVSYEQYF
>-|TRBJ2-7|TRBV9|-
TGTGCCAGCAGCACTAGGAGTACGGGCGAGCAGTACTTC
CASSTRSTGEQYF
>-|TRBJ2-7|TRBV6-2/TRBV6-3|TRBD2
TGTGCCAGCAACCCAATTGCGGGGGAGACCCTCCGGCACGAGCAGTACTTC
CASNPIAGETLRHEQYF
>many|TRBJ2-3|TRBV29-1|TRBD1
TGCAGCGTTGATGATGGACAGGGACTCACAGATACGCAGTATTTT
CSVDDGQGLTDTQYF
>many|TRBJ2-5|TRBV7-7|-
TGTGCTAGCAGCCGGGGCGCGGAGACCCAGTACTTC
CASSRGAETQYF
>once|TRBJ2-6|TRBV27|TRBD1
TGTGCCAGCAAAACGACAGGGTGGGACTCTGGGGCCAACGTCCTGACTTTC
CASKTTGWDSGANVLTF
>many|TRBJ2-2|TRBV4-2|-
TGTGCCAGCAGCCCTCGATGGATCACCGGGGAGCTGTTTTTT
CASSPRWITGELFF